This T cell receptor (beta chain) was sequenced in a study of graft-versus-host responses after intestinal transplantation. About the research overall: Recipients were all induced with anti-thymocyte globulin, then given tacrolimus and steroids for 3 to 4 years.

Regarding this clone: Its specificity is unknown.

Trimming removed 5 bases at V and 4 bases at J, with 15 bases between. The length of the CDR3 is 14 residues. Germline V CDR1 and CDR2: LNHDA, SQIVND (reference sequence). Sequencing used immunoSEQ multiplex PCR; TCRdb keeps in-frame clones, though not all of them. In the table there are 30,000 to 50,000 clones, over 90% of which are singletons. Study observations and caveats: Researchers found GvH clones in recipient marrow, and some showed up first in ileum or blood.

The input for sequencing was unstimulated CD8+ T cells sorted from spleen or lymph node cells, taken before transplant. This chain uses TRBV19 with TRBJ2-7; D gene uncertain. This clonotype originated in a human donor who was the organ donor for an intestinal transplant. The CDR3: CASSVGPDRYEQYF. The DNA of the CDR3 is TGTGCCAGTAGTGTTGGCCCGGATCGGTACGAGCAGTACTTC. Drawing the rest from reference TRBV19 and TRBJ2-7, the complete variable domain is DGGITQSPKYLFRKEGQNVTLSCEQNLNHDAMYWYRQDPGQGLRLIYYSQIVNDFQKGDIAEGYSVSREKKESFPLTVTSAQKNPTAFYLCASSVGPDRYEQYFGPGTRLTVT.